Listed here are 2 T cell receptor beta chains from one sample, sequenced in a study of human T cells and chemical hapten exposure. Time point here: patch test 3, about 24 weeks after DPC sensitization. Treatment denoted: therapeutic diphenylcyclopropenone sensitization with weekly scalp DPC. MiXCR, applied by TCRdb to the RACE reads, yields one record per CDR3 protein. The sample yields over 75,000 distinct CDR3 sequences, roughly 10% seen once. This specimen consisted of whole blood, obtained in connection with sensitization to the hapten diphenylcyclopropenone (DPC). All receptors come from a woman in her twenties or thirties with alopecia areata. Some clones in this sample may be carry-over from other donors' samples.

There are a few counts of this clonotype. The rearrangement links TRBV3-1 to TRBJ2-5, with 7 nucleotides matching TRBD2. CDR3 size: 15 residues. Germline lookup yields CDR1 LGHDT and CDR2 YNNKEL (reference sequence). The ends lost 7 bases at V and 0 bases at J; junction bases unmatched: 8. The CDR3 bases are TGTGCCAGCAATTCGGCGGGGGTGAACCAAGAGACCCAGTACTTC. Translated: CASNSAGVNQETQYF.

The chain couples TRBV7-2 to TRBJ1-1; D not resolved. In germline, CDR1 is SGHTA, CDR2 FQGNSA. The CDR3 totals 16 residues. The germline V and J ends were trimmed by 2 bases and 1 base, with 14 bases remaining between them. CDR3 residues: CASSLSAGTENTEAFF. The CDR3 region has the DNA TGTGCCAGCAGCTTATCCGCGGGAACTGAGAACACTGAAGCTTTCTTT.